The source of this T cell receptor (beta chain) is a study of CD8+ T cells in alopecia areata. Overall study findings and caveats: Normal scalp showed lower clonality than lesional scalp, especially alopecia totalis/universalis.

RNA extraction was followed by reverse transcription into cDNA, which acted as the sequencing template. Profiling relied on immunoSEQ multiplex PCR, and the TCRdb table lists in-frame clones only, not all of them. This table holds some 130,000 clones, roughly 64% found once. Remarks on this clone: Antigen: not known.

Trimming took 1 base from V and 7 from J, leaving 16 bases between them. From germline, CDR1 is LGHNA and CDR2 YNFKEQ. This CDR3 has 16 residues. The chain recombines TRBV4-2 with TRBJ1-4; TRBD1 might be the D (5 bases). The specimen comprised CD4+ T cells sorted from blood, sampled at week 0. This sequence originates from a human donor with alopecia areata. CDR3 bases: TGTGCCAGCAGCCAAGTTGGGAAGACAGACCGTGAAAAACTGTTTTTT. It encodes CASSQVGKTDREKLFF.